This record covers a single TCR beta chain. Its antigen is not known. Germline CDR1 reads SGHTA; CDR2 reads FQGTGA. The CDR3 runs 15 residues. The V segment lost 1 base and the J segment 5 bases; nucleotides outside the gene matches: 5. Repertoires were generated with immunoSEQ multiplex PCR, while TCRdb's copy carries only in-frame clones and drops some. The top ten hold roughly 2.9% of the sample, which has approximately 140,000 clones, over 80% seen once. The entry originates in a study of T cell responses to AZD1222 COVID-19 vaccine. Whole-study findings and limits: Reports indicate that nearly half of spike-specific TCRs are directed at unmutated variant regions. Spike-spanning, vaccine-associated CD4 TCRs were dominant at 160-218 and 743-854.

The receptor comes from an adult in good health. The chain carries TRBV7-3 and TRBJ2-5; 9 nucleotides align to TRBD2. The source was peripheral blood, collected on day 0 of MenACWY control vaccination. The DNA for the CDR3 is TGTGCCAGCAGCTTAAGCGGGGGGGCGCCGGAGACCCAGTACTTC. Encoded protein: CASSLSGGAPETQYF. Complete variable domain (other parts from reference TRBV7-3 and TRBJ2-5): GAGVSQTPSNKVTEKGKYVELRCDPISGHTALYWYRQSLGQGPEFLIYFQGTGAADDSGLPNDRFFAVRPEGSVSTLKIQRTERGDSAVYLCASSLSGGAPETQYFGPGTRLLVL.